The 14 T cell receptor beta chains below all came from one sample that was sequenced in a study of shared clonotypes between healthy human individuals. TCRdb keeps only in-frame clones here, not all; method: immunoSEQ multiplex PCR. The repertoire holds about 2 million clones, 95% seen once, with 0.1% to 0.15% in the top ten. The sequenced sample consisted of naive CD4+ T cells sorted from blood. As for subset: CD45RA+ positively selected. Receptors were obtained from a man between 18 and 29 years old in good health.

The V gene is TRBV10-3, the J gene TRBJ1-5, with D possibly being TRBD1 (6 bases). The V end was cut by 2 bases, the J end by 0 bases, with 8 bases between. There are 15 residues in the CDR3. Germline-derived CDR1 and CDR2 are ENHRY and SYGVKD. CDR3 coding DNA: TGTGCCATCAGTGAGGGACAGAGTAGCAATCAGCCCCAGCATTTT. This translates into CAISEGQSSNQPQHF.

The V call is TRBV2, the J call TRBJ2-2; possible D gene TRBD1, 6 bases. This CDR3 has 14 residues. The germline gives CDR1 SNHLY, CDR2 FYNNEI. Trimming removed 5 bases at V and 6 bases at J, with 13 bases between. The CDR3 region is CASSFVQGSGELFF. CDR3 in DNA: TGTGCCAGCAGTTTCGTACAGGGATCCGGGGAGCTGTTTTTT.

The gene calls are TRBV5-6 and TRBJ2-5; no clear D gene. Germline V gives CDR1 SGHDT, CDR2 YYEEEE. V shed 6 bases and J shed 1 base, with 10 bases lying between them. This CDR3 has 13 amino acids. The DNA for the CDR3 is TGTGCCAGCAACCTAGGCATCCAAGAGACCCAGTACTTC. Protein product: CASNLGIQETQYF.

The J gene is TRBJ2-2, the V gene TRBV14; weak D call: TRBD2 (6 bases). The CDR3 sequence is 16 residues long. CDR1 is SGHDN, CDR2 FVKESK, per germline. V was cut by 1 base and J by 2 bases, with 11 bases left in between. CDR3 residues: CASSQVIGLNTGELFF. Written as DNA, the CDR3 is TGTGCCAGCAGCCAAGTGATAGGACTAAACACCGGGGAGCTGTTTTTT.

The chain uses TRBV10-3 and TRBJ1-5; D perhaps matches TRBD1 (6 bases). The ends were cut back, 3 bases at V and 5 bases at J, with 14 bases in the middle. CDR1 and CDR2 from the germline V gene are ENHRY and SYGVKD. The CDR3 runs 15 residues. CDR3 DNA: TGTGCCATCAGTGACTCCGACAGGCTGGATCAGCCCCAGCATTTT. Translating it yields CAISDSDRLDQPQHF.

The rearrangement uses TRBV30 and TRBJ2-6; 8 bases match TRBD1. The CDR3 covers 17 residues. The ends lost 2 bases at V and 0 bases at J; junction bases unmatched: 6. Germline V CDR1 and CDR2: GTSNPN, SVGIG (reference sequence). The CDR3 loop reads CAWSRQGRNSGANVLTF. For the CDR3, the DNA is TGTGCCTGGAGTCGACAGGGGCGAAACTCTGGGGCCAACGTCCTGACTTTC.

The chain joins TRBV7-9 to TRBJ1-4; D call uncertain. V was trimmed by 1 base and J by 3 bases, leaving 9 bases between them. Germline V gene lookup returns CDR1 SEHNR and CDR2 FQNEAQ (reference sequence). This CDR3 comprises 15 residues. The CDR3 loop is CASSLVESANEKLFF. In DNA, the CDR3 is TGTGCCAGCAGCTTAGTTGAGAGCGCTAATGAAAAACTGTTTTTT.

The chain combines TRBV28 with TRBJ1-1; D remains unclear. V was shortened by 5 bases and J by 4 bases, with 11 bases between the two germline ends. The germline gives CDR1 MDHEN, CDR2 SYDVKM. CDR3 length equals 13 residues. The CDR3 DNA reads TGTGCCAGCAGTGCGGACCCTATCACTGAAGCTTTCTTT. Protein product: CASSADPITEAFF.

This rearrangement joins TRBV27 to TRBJ2-3; D ambiguous. CDR1 and CDR2 from the germline V gene are MNHEY and SMNVEV (reference sequence). The CDR3 is 14 residues long. The ends were cut back, 10 bases at V and 1 base at J, with 15 bases in the middle. Written as DNA, the CDR3 is TGTGCCACAACCAGGATCAGCGGCACAGATACGCAGTATTTT. This codes for CATTRISGTDTQYF.

A single count supports this clone. The CDR3 coding sequence is TGTGCCTGGAGTGGCCCGGGGGCCAATGTTAACTATGGCTACACCTTC. This codes for CAWSGPGANVNYGYTF. The chain couples TRBV30 to TRBJ1-2; D is perhaps TRBD1 (6 bases). The V and J ends lost 1 base and 1 base respectively, with 16 bases between them. Per the germline V gene, CDR1 is GTSNPN and CDR2 is SVGIG (reference sequence). The CDR3 length is 16 residues.

This clone was counted once. The rearrangement uses TRBV7-9 and TRBJ2-5; either TRBD1 or TRBD2 may supply D (5 bases each). Looked up from germline, CDR1 is SEHNR and CDR2 is FQNEAQ (reference sequence). V gave up 1 base and J gave up 2 bases, with 20 bases separating them. CDR3 length: 18 residues. The CDR3 DNA reads as TGTGCCAGCAGCTTAGTTCGGGGCGAAAGACGGCTTCAAGAGACCCAGTACTTC. Its protein product is CASSLVRGERRLQETQYF. Supplemented by reference TRBV7-9 and TRBJ2-5, the full variable domain reads DTGVSQNPRHKITKRGQNVTFRCDPISEHNRLYWYRQTLGQGPEFLTYFQNEAQLEKSRLLSDRFSAERPKGSFSTLEIQRTEQGDSAMYLCASSLVRGERRLQETQYFGPGTRLLVL.

This clone was recorded a few times. This chain connects TRBV9 to TRBJ1-5; 7 bases match TRBD1. V was pared by 3 bases and J by 7 bases, with 13 bases of the junction left unmatched. Germline lookup yields CDR1 SGDLS and CDR2 YYNGEE. CDR3 length: 16 residues. CDR3 bases: TGTGCCAGCAGCGCCTTTACCCGACAGGGCGGACAGCCCCAGCATTTT. Translation: CASSAFTRQGGQPQHF.

This clone was picked up one time. This chain connects TRBV7-2 to TRBJ1-6; D uncertain. The CDR3 loop spans 14 amino acids. Germline V gene data show CDR1 as SGHTA and CDR2 as FQGNSA. Trimming left V 1 base short and J 7 bases short, with 8 bases between. This CDR3 reads CASSLGAENSPLHF. CDR3 DNA sequence: TGTGCCAGCAGCTTAGGGGCAGAAAATTCACCCCTCCACTTT.

With regard to this clone: Other nucleotide sequences from this sample produce the same CDR3. V gene TRBV5-1 combines with J gene TRBJ1-6; D is ambiguous. From germline, CDR1 is SGHRS and CDR2 YFSETQ. V lost 0 bases and J 9 bases, leaving 10 bases between the germline ends. This CDR3 comprises 14 residues. CDR3 residues: CASSLEGSSSPLHF. The DNA of the CDR3 is TGCGCCAGCAGCTTGGAAGGGTCAAGTTCACCCCTCCACTTT.